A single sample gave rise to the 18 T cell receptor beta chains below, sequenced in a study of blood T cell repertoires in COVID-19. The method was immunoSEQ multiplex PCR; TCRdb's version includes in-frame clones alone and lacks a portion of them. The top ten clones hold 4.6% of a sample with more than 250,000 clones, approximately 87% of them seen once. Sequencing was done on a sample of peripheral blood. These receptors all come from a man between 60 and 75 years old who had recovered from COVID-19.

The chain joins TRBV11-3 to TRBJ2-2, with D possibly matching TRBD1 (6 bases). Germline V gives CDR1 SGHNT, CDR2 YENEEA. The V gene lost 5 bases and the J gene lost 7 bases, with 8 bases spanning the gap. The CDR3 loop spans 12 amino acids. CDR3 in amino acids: CASSARGGELFF. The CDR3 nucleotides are TGTGCCAGCAGCGCCAGGGGCGGGGAGCTGTTTTTT.

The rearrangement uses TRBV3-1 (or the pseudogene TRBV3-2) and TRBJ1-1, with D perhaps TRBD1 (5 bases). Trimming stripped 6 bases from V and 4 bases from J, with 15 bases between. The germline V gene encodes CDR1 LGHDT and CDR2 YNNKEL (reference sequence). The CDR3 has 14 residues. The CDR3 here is CASSPNSGGTEAFF. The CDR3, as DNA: TGTGCCAGCAGTCCTAATTCGGGGGGCACTGAAGCTTTCTTT.

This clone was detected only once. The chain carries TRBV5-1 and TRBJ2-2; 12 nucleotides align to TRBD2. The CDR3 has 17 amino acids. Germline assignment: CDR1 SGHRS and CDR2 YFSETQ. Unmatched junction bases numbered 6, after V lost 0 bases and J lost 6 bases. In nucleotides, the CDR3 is TGCGCCAGCAGCTTGGCGCTAGCGGGGGGGCCGGCCGGGGAGCTGTTTTTT. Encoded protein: CASSLALAGGPAGELFF.

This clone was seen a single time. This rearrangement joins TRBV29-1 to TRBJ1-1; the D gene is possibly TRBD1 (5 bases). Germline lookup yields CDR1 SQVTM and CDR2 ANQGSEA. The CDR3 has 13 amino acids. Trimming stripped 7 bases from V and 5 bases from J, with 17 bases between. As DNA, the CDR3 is TGCAGCGCAATGGTGGGGGGGGGTACTGAAGCTTTCTTT. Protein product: CSAMVGGGTEAFF.

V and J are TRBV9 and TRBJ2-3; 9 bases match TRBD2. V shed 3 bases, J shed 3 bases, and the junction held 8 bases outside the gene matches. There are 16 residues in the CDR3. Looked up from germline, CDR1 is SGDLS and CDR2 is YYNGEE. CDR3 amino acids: CASSASGGLATDTQYF. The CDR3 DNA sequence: TGTGCCAGCAGCGCGTCGGGGGGACTAGCTACAGATACGCAGTATTTT.

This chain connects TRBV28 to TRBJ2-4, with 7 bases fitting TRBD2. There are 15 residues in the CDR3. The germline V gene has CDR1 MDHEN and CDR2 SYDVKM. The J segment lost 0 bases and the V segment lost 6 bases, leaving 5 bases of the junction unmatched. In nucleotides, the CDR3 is TGTGCCAGCAGCTGGGAGGGCGCAGCCAAAAACATTCAGTACTTC. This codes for CASSWEGAAKNIQYF.

The CDR3: CASSAPTGAGYGYTF. CDR3 nucleotides: TGTGCCAGCAGCGCCCCCACAGGGGCGGGGTATGGCTACACCTTC. This rearrangement joins TRBV2 to TRBJ1-2; 7 bases align to TRBD1. Unmatched junction bases numbered 12, after V lost 6 bases and J lost 5 bases. Germline loops: CDR1 SNHLY, CDR2 FYNNEI. The CDR3 is 15 residues long.

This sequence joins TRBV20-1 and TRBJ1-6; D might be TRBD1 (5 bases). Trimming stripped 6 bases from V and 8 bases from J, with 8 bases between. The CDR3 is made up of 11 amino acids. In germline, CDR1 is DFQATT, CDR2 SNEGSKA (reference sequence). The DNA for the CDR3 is TGCAGTGCAGCGGGGGATTCACCCCTCCACTTT. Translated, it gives CSAAGDSPLHF.

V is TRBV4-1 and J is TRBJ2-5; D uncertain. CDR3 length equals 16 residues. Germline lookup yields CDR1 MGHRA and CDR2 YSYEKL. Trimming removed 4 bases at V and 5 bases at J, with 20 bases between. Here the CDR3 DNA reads TGCGCCAGCAGCCCCGCCCCCCTGCGTATCAGGGAGACCCAGTACTTC. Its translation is CASSPAPLRIRETQYF.

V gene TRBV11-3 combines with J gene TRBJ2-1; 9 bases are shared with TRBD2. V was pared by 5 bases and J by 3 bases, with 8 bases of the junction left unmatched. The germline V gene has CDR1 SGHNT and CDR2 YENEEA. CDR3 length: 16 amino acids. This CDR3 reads CASSGKAGGRYNEQFF. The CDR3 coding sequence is TGTGCCAGCAGCGGGAAAGCGGGGGGCCGCTACAATGAGCAGTTCTTC.

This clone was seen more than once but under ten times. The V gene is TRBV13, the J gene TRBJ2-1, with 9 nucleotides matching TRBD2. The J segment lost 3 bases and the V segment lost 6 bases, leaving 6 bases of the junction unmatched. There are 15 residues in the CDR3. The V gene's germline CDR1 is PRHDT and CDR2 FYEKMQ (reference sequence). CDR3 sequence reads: CASSRRRGGYNEQFF. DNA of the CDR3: TGTGCCAGCAGTCGCCGGCGGGGGGGCTACAATGAGCAGTTCTTC.

This CDR3 is CASSLGGVYEQYF. Written as DNA, the CDR3 is TGTGCCAGCAGCTTAGGGGGCGTCTACGAGCAGTACTTC. V is TRBV11-3 and J is TRBJ2-7, with D tentatively TRBD1 (5 bases). Deletions cut 1 base from V and 3 bases from J, with 7 bases between. Germline loops: CDR1 SGHNT, CDR2 YENEEA. This CDR3 contains 13 residues. Using reference TRBV11-3 and TRBJ2-7 for the parts outside the CDR3, the full variable domain is EAGVVQSPRYKIIEKKQPVAFWCNPISGHNTLYWYLQNLGQGPELLIRYENEEAVDDSQLPKDRFSAERLKGVDSTLKIQPAELGDSAVYLCASSLGGVYEQYFGPGTRLTVT.

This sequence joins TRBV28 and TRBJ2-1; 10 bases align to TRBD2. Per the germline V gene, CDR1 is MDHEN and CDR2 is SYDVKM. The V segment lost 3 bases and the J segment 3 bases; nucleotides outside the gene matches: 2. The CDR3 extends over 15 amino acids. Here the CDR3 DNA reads TGTGCCAGCAGTTTTGCTAGCGGGAGCTACAATGAGCAGTTCTTC. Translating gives CASSFASGSYNEQFF.

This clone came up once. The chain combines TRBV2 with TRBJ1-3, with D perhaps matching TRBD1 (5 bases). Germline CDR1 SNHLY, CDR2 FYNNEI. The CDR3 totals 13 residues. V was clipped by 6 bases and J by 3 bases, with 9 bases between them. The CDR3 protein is CASSGGFGNTIYF. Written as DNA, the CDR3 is TGTGCCAGCAGCGGGGGGTTTGGAAACACCATATATTTT. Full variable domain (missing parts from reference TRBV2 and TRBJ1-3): EPEVTQTPSHQVTQMGQEVILRCVPISNHLYFYWYRQILGQKVEFLVSFYNNEISEKSEIFDDQFSVERPDGSNFTLKIRSTKLEDSAMYFCASSGGFGNTIYFGEGSWLTVV.

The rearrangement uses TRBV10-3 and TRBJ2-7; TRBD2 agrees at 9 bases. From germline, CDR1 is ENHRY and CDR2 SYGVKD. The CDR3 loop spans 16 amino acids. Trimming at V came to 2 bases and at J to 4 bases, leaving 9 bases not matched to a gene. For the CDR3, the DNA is TGTGCCATCAGTGAGGGAAGTAGCGGGGGCCGATACGAGCAGTACTTC. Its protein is CAISEGSSGGRYEQYF.

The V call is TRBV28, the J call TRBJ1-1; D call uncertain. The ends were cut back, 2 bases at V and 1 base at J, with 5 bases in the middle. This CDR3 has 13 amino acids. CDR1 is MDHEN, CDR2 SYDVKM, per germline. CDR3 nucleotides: TGTGCCAGCAGTTTACCAGGGAACACTGAAGCTTTCTTT. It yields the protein CASSLPGNTEAFF.

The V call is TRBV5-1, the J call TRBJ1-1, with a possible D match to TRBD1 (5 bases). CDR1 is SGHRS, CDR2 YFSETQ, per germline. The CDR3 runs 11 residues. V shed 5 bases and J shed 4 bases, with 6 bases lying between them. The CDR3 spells CASRGVTEAFF. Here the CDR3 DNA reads TGCGCCAGCAGAGGGGTCACTGAAGCTTTCTTT.

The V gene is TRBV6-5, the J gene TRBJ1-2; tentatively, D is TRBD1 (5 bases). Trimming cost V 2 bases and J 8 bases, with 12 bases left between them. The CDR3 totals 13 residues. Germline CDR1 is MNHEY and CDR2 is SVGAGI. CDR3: CASSYGQGRGYTF. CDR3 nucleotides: TGTGCCAGCAGTTACGGGCAGGGTCGAGGCTACACCTTC.